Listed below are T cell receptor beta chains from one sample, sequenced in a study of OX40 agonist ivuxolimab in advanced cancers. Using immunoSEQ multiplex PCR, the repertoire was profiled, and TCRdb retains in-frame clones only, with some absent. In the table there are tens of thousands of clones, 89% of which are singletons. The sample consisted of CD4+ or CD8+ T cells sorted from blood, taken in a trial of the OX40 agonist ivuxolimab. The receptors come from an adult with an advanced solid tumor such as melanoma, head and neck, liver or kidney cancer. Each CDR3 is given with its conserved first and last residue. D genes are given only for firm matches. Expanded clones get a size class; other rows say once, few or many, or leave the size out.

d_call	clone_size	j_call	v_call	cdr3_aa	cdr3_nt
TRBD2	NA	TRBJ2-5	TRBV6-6	CASSRLGEGYQETQYF	TGTGCCAGCAGCAGACTTGGGGAGGGGTACCAAGAGACCCAGTACTTC
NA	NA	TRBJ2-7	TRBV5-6	CASSFRRGLSYEQYF	TGTGCCAGCAGCTTCAGGAGGGGGCTTTCCTACGAGCAGTACTTC
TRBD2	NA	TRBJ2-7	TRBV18	CASSPANGRSYEQYF	TGTGCCAGCTCACCAGCAAACGGGAGGTCCTACGAGCAGTACTTC
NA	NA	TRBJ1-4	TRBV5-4	CASSLAGDEKLFF	TGTGCCAGCAGCTTGGCGGGGGATGAAAAACTGTTTTTT
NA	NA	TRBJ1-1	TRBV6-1	CASSEEKGTEAFF	TGTGCCAGCAGTGAAGAAAAGGGCACTGAAGCTTTCTTT
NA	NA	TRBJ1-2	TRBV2	CASSEFTGGYGYTF	TGTGCCAGCAGTGAATTTACGGGGGGCTATGGCTACACCTTC
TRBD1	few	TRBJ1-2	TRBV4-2	CASSQDRDRAPNYGYTF	TGTGCCAGCAGCCAAGATAGGGACAGGGCCCCCAACTATGGCTACACCTTC
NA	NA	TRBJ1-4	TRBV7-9	CASSLLGPNEKLFF	TGTGCCAGCAGCTTGTTGGGGCCTAATGAAAAACTGTTTTTT
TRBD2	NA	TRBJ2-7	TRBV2	CASSDWGGYEQYF	TGTGCCAGCAGTGACTGGGGGGGATACGAGCAGTACTTC
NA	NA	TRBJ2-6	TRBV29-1	CSVERGTGANVLTF	TGCAGCGTTGAAAGGGGGACTGGGGCCAACGTCCTGACTTTC
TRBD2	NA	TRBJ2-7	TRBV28	CASSSFLAGEDYEQYF	TGTGCCAGCAGTTCGTTTCTAGCGGGAGAAGACTACGAGCAGTACTTC
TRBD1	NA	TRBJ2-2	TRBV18	CASSPLTGGITGELFF	TGTGCCAGCTCACCACTGACAGGGGGCATCACCGGGGAGCTGTTTTTT
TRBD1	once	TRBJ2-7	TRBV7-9	CASSFEAGGRYEQYF	TGTGCCAGCAGCTTCGAGGCAGGGGGTCGGTACGAGCAGTACTTC
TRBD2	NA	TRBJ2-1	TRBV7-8	CASSFLPAGGPYNEQFF	TGTGCCAGCAGCTTCCTCCCAGCGGGGGGGCCCTACAATGAGCAGTTCTTC
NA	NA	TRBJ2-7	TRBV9	CASSVGPSGRITTEQYF	TGTGCCAGCAGCGTAGGCCCATCAGGGAGGATTACTACGGAGCAGTACTTC
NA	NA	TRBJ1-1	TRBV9	CASSVVMGTEAFF	TGTGCCAGCAGCGTAGTTATGGGCACTGAAGCTTTCTTT
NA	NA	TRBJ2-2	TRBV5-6	CASSMIGENTGELFF	TGTGCCAGCAGTATGATCGGGGAGAACACCGGGGAGCTGTTTTTT
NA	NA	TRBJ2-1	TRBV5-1	CASSLGLGIKRNEQFF	TGCGCCAGCAGCTTGGGTCTCGGCATCAAGAGGAATGAGCAGTTCTTC
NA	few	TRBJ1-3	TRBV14	CASSQGYTIYF	TGTGCCAGCAGCCAGGGGTACACCATATATTTT
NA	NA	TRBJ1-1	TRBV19	CASSPRGITEAFF	TGTGCCAGTAGCCCCAGGGGAATCACTGAAGCTTTCTTT
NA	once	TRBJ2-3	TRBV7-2	CASSSSRTSTDTQYF	TGTGCCAGCAGCTCCTCTCGCACTAGCACAGATACGCAGTATTTT
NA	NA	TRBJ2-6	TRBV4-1	CASSQVSGANVLTF	TGCGCCAGCAGCCAAGTTTCTGGGGCCAACGTCCTGACTTTC
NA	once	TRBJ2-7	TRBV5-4	CASSLIPQRAYEQYF	TGTGCCAGCAGCTTGATCCCCCAGCGGGCCTACGAGCAGTACTTC
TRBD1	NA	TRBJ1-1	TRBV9	CASSGTGPGTEAFF	TGTGCCAGCAGCGGGACAGGGCCTGGGACTGAAGCTTTCTTT
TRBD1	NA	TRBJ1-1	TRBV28	CASSLFRGQGIGGTEAFF	TGTGCCAGCAGTTTATTTAGGGGACAGGGGATCGGAGGAACTGAAGCTTTCTTT
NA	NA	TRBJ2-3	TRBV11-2	CASSLGAGDTQYF	TGTGCCAGCAGCTTAGGGGCGGGGGATACGCAGTATTTT
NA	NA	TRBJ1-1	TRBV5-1	CASSEAANTEAFF	TGCGCCAGCAGCGAGGCAGCGAACACTGAAGCTTTCTTT
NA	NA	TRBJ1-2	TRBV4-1	CASSQDRGHGYTF	TGCGCCAGCAGCCAAGACAGGGGCCATGGCTACACCTTC
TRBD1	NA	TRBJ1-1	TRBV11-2	CASSRRQGAAFF	TGTGCCAGCAGCCGACGGCAGGGGGCGGCTTTCTTT
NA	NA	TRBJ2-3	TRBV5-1	CASSLLVSFSTDTQYF	TGCGCCAGCAGCTTGTTGGTTAGTTTTAGCACAGATACGCAGTATTTT
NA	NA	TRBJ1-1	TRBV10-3	CAISLGPNTEAFF	TGTGCCATCAGCCTGGGTCCGAACACTGAAGCTTTCTTT
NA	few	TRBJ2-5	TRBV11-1	CASSFNVQETQYF	TGTGCCAGCAGCTTCAACGTACAAGAGACCCAGTACTTC
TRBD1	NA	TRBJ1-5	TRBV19	CVSSIDGGGGQPQHF	TGTGTCAGTAGTATAGATGGAGGGGGCGGTCAGCCCCAGCATTTT
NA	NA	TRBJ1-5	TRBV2	CASRDDGDQPQHF	TGTGCCAGCAGAGATGATGGGGATCAGCCCCAGCATTTT
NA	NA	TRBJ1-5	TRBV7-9	CASSPSVGPQHF	TGTGCCAGCAGCCCATCGGTCGGACCCCAGCATTTT
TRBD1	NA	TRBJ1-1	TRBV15	CATSSPVTGGFMGTEAFF	TGTGCCACCAGCAGCCCGGTGACAGGGGGCTTTATGGGCACTGAAGCTTTCTTT
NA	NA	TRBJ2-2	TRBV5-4	CASSLGQVGRGTGELFF	TGTGCCAGCAGCCTTGGCCAGGTCGGGCGCGGCACCGGGGAGCTGTTTTTT
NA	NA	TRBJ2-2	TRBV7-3	CASSPTLGVAINTGELFF	TGTGCCAGCAGCCCAACCCTTGGCGTAGCGATCAACACCGGGGAGCTGTTTTTT
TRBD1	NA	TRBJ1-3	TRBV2	CASSEGNRGGNTIYF	TGTGCCAGCAGTGAAGGGAACAGGGGGGGAAACACCATATATTTT
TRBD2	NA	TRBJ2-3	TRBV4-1	CASSWGTSGGPLGTQYF	TGCGCCAGCAGCTGGGGGACTAGCGGGGGGCCACTAGGTACGCAGTATTTT
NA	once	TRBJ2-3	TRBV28	CASSSLSGLAGDTQYF	TGTGCCAGCAGTTCCTTATCAGGTTTAGCAGGAGATACGCAGTATTTT
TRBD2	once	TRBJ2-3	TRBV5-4	CASSLAASGSTQYF	TGTGCCAGCAGCTTGGCGGCTAGCGGGAGTACGCAGTATTTT
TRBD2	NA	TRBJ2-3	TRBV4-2	CASSQGAGGGTDTQYF	TGTGCCAGCAGCCAAGGAGCGGGAGGGGGGACAGATACGCAGTATTTT
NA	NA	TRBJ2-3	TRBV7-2	CASSFWGASTDTQYF	TGTGCCAGCAGCTTTTGGGGGGCCAGCACAGATACGCAGTATTTT
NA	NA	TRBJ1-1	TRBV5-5	CASSLGTLGTEAFF	TGTGCCAGCAGCCTTGGGACTCTCGGGACTGAAGCTTTCTTT
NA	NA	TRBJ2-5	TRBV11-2	CASSLDAGEGTQYF	TGTGCCAGCAGCTTAGATGCAGGAGAAGGGACCCAGTACTTC